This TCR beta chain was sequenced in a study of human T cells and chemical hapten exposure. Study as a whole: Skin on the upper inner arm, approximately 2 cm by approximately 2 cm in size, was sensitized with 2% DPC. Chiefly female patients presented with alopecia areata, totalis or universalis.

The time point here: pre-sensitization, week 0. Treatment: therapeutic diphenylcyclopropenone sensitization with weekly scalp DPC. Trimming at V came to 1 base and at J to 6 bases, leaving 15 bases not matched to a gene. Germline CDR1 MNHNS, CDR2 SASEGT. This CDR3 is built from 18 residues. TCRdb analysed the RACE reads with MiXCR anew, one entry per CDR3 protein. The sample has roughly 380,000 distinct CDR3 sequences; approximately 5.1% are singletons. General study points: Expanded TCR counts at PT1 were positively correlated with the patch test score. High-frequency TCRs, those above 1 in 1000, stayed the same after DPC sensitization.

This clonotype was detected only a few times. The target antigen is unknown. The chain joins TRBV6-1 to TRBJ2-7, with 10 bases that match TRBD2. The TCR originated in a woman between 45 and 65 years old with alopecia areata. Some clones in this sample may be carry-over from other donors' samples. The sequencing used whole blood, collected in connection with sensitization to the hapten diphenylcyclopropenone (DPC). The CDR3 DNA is TGTGCCAGCAGTGAAGTTACTAGCGGGAAAGTGGGGGCCGCCGAGCAGTACTTC. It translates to CASSEVTSGKVGAAEQYF.